Each of the 32 T cell receptor beta chains below was sequenced from the same sample in a study of blood T cell repertoires in COVID-19 (TCRdb year 2020). Library preparation was by the immunoSEQ multiplex PCR assay. Here the immuneACCESS table is served through TCRdb, limited to in-frame sequences with V and J called. Missing clones are a known gap in these copies; in checked studies unresolved V genes cover under half, and the rest lacks a known reason. The sample table lists roughly 46,000 clones, roughly 80% of them with a count of one. The ten largest clones take up 8.8% of the sample. The source material was peripheral blood. These receptors came from a man in his 60s with acute or convalescent COVID-19.

The J gene is TRBJ2-2, the V gene TRBV9; D ambiguous. V was trimmed by 2 bases and J by 6 bases, leaving 5 bases between them. This CDR3 has 12 amino acids. Germline values: CDR1 SGDLS, CDR2 YYNGEE. Written as DNA, the CDR3 is TGTGCCAGCAGCGTTTCGGCCGGGGAGCTGTTTTTT. Amino acid sequence: CASSVSAGELFF.

This rearrangement joins TRBV19 to TRBJ2-1; 9 nucleotides line up with TRBD1. Germline V gives CDR1 LNHDA, CDR2 SQIVND (reference sequence). The ends lost 5 bases at V and 15 bases at J; junction bases unmatched: 17. CDR3 length equals 15 residues. The CDR3 nucleotides read TGTGCCAGTAGTCATGGGACAGGGTTCCTTAACGCCCCGTTCTTC. Translation gives CASSHGTGFLNAPFF.

The chain is built from TRBV19 and TRBJ1-1; 8 bases are a match to TRBD1. The trim removed 5 bases at V and 5 bases at J, leaving 7 bases unmatched. The germline V gene encodes CDR1 LNHDA and CDR2 SQIVND (reference sequence). This CDR3 region has 14 residues. CDR3 protein: CASSDRGRGTEAFF. Written as DNA, the CDR3 is TGTGCCAGTAGTGACAGGGGCCGGGGGACTGAAGCTTTCTTT.

CDR3 sequence (DNA): TGCGCCAGCAGCCAAGGATACGGGGAAGTCACTGAAGCTTTCTTT. It specifies CASSQGYGEVTEAFF. The chain recombines TRBV4-3 with TRBJ1-1; D ambiguous. CDR1 LGHNA and CDR2 YSLEER come from the germline V gene. This CDR3 has 15 residues. The germline V and J ends were trimmed by 1 base and 4 bases, with 13 bases remaining between them.

The rearrangement uses TRBV5-8 and TRBJ1-1; D is possibly TRBD1 (5 bases). The germline V gene encodes CDR1 SGHTS and CDR2 YDEGEE. The CDR3 length is 13 residues. V was trimmed by 4 bases and J by 2 bases, leaving 9 bases between them. The CDR3 DNA follows: TGTGCCAGCAGCACGACAGTTAACACTGAAGCTTTCTTT. Its translation: CASSTTVNTEAFF.

The chain has TRBV12-3 or TRBV12-4 and TRBJ2-2; possible D gene TRBD1, 5 bases. The length of the CDR3 is 13 residues. V was pared by 4 bases and J by 3 bases, with 6 bases between. The CDR3 DNA follows: TGTGCCAGCAGTTCGACAGACACCGGGGAGCTGTTTTTT. Residues: CASSSTDTGELFF.

The chain employs TRBV30 and TRBJ1-2; no clear D gene. Trimming removed 0 bases from V and 0 bases from J, with 11 bases in between. The germline CDR1 and CDR2 sequences are GTSNPN and SVGIG (reference sequence). The CDR3 contains 15 residues. CDR3 region: CAWSVVGRSNYGYTF. The CDR3 bases are TGTGCCTGGAGTGTAGTGGGCAGATCTAACTATGGCTACACCTTC.

The chain couples TRBV5-1 to TRBJ1-2, with TRBD1 identical over 7 bases. The CDR3 sequence is 15 residues long. Germline values: CDR1 SGHRS, CDR2 YFSETQ. The trim removed 3 bases at V and 10 bases at J, leaving 15 bases unmatched. CDR3 bases: TGCGCCAGCAGCTATGGGGACAGAGAAGGGGAGGACTACACCTTC. Protein: CASSYGDREGEDYTF.

V is TRBV5-4 and J is TRBJ2-5, with a weak D call TRBD2 (6 bases). Germline V gene sequence: CDR1 SGHNT, CDR2 YYREEE (reference sequence). V was cut by 1 base and J by 4 bases, with 17 bases left in between. CDR3 length: 16 amino acids. The CDR3 nucleotides read TGTGCCAGCAGCTTGAGGGACTTCTCCGAGTCAGAGACCCAGTACTTC. Protein sequence: CASSLRDFSESETQYF. The full variable domain, rest sourced from reference TRBV5-4 and TRBJ2-5, is ETGVTQSPTHLIKTRGQQVTLRCSSQSGHNTVSWYQQALGQGPQFIFQYYREEENGRGNFPPRFSGLQFPNYSSELNVNALELDDSALYLCASSLRDFSESETQYFGPGTRLLVL.

This chain connects TRBV5-1 to TRBJ2-7; 8 bases line up with TRBD1. Germline assignment: CDR1 SGHRS and CDR2 YFSETQ. CDR3 length equals 14 residues. The V gene end was trimmed by 2 bases and the J gene end by 6 bases; junction bases not matched to a gene: 7. The CDR3 sequence is CASSLLTGGSEQYF. The CDR3 coding sequence is TGCGCCAGCAGCTTACTAACAGGGGGGTCCGAGCAGTACTTC.

V usage is TRBV7-2 and J usage is TRBJ2-7; D ambiguous. CDR3 length equals 12 residues. Trimming pared 2 bases from V and 3 bases from J, leaving 5 bases between. Looked up from germline, CDR1 is SGHTA and CDR2 is FQGNSA. CDR3 DNA sequence: TGTGCCAGCAGCTTAACCGGCTACGAGCAGTACTTC. Protein product: CASSLTGYEQYF.

The rearrangement uses TRBV7-8 and TRBJ1-4; no clear D. CDR1 is SGHVS, CDR2 FQNEAQ, per germline. The CDR3 has 16 residues. With 6 bases removed from V and 4 bases from J, the gap between germline ends came to 18 bases. DNA for the CDR3: TGTGCCAGCAGACCTGGGAGGCTAGGATATAATGAAAAACTGTTTTTT. Translation: CASRPGRLGYNEKLFF.

The rearrangement links TRBV11-2 to TRBJ2-2; TRBD2 agrees at 8 bases. The CDR3 extends over 18 amino acids. V was clipped by 4 bases and J by 4 bases; unmatched bases: 14. The germline V gene encodes CDR1 SGHAT and CDR2 FQNNGV. The DNA of the CDR3 is TGTGCCAGCAGCTCTCCTAGCGGGTATGCCCCAGGCACCGGGGAGCTGTTTTTT. Protein product: CASSSPSGYAPGTGELFF.

The chain links TRBV7-2 to TRBJ2-2, with TRBD1 identical over 9 bases. The CDR3 totals 18 residues. J lost 5 bases, V lost 0 bases, and 10 bases had no gene match. The V gene's germline CDR1 is SGHTA and CDR2 FQGNSA. The CDR3 loop is CASSLAPYRGRGTGELFF. The CDR3 DNA follows: TGTGCCAGCAGCTTAGCCCCTTACAGGGGGCGTGGGACCGGGGAGCTGTTTTTT.

The chain has TRBV12-3 or TRBV12-4 and TRBJ1-1; no clear D gene. The CDR3 has 13 residues. Trimming took off 8 bases at V and 1 base at J, with 11 bases between the two ends. The CDR3 nucleotides read TGTGCCAGCCTCAGCGGTGCGAACACTGAAGCTTTCTTT. This sequence encodes CASLSGANTEAFF.

This sequence joins TRBV19 and TRBJ2-5; D might be TRBD2 (6 bases). The CDR3 is 15 amino acids. CDR1 is LNHDA, CDR2 SQIVND, per germline (reference sequence). V lost 2 bases, J lost 1 base, and 11 bases lay in between. The CDR3 protein is CASSIYPGVQETQYF. The CDR3 DNA is TGTGCCAGTAGTATATATCCGGGAGTCCAAGAGACCCAGTACTTC.

The chain has TRBV3-1 (or the pseudogene TRBV3-2) and TRBJ1-4; 7 bases map to TRBD1. CDR3 length: 14 amino acids. The ends lost 4 bases at V and 4 bases at J; junction bases unmatched: 3. Germline V gene lookup returns CDR1 LGHDT and CDR2 YNNKEL (reference sequence). CDR3 loop: CASSRYRGNEKLFF. The CDR3 region has the DNA TGTGCCAGCAGCCGCTACAGGGGTAATGAAAAACTGTTTTTT.

The chain uses TRBV2 and TRBJ1-5; D perhaps matches TRBD1 (5 bases). V gave up 6 bases and J gave up 7 bases, with 22 bases separating them. The germline CDR1 and CDR2 sequences are SNHLY and FYNNEI. This CDR3 is built from 16 residues. CDR3 protein: CASRSRDGKGGQPQHF. The CDR3 nucleotides are TGTGCCAGCAGGTCAAGGGACGGAAAAGGAGGGCAGCCCCAGCATTTT.

This chain connects TRBV5-1 to TRBJ1-1; D possibly corresponds to TRBD1 (6 bases). The length of the CDR3 is 17 residues. From germline, CDR1 is SGHRS and CDR2 YFSETQ. The V end was cut by 1 base, the J end by 1 base, with 17 bases between. The CDR3 DNA reads TGCGCCAGCAGCTTGTGGATCCTGACAGGAAAGAACACTGAAGCTTTCTTT. Translating it yields CASSLWILTGKNTEAFF.

The chain links TRBV27 to TRBJ2-4; tentative D call: TRBD2 (5 bases). V gave up 4 bases and J gave up 8 bases, with 15 bases separating them. CDR1 is MNHEY and CDR2 is SMNVEV in the germline V gene (reference sequence). This CDR3 region has 14 residues. The CDR3 DNA follows: TGTGCCAGCAGTTCCCCCGGTCCGAGGGACATTCAGTACTTC. Translating gives CASSSPGPRDIQYF.

The chain has TRBV28 and TRBJ1-3, with D possibly matching TRBD1 (6 bases). The CDR3 length is 15 residues. CDR1 is MDHEN and CDR2 is SYDVKM in the germline V gene. Trimming pared 4 bases from V and 4 bases from J, leaving 14 bases between. The CDR3 nucleotides read TGTGCCAGCAGTTCGTCAGGGGTGGTGGGAAACACCATATATTTT. Encoded protein: CASSSSGVVGNTIYF.

The chain joins TRBV24-1 to TRBJ2-3, with 12 positions matching TRBD2. Looked up from germline, CDR1 is KGHDR and CDR2 is SFDVKD. J was trimmed by 6 bases and V by 2 bases; bases with no gene match: 8. This CDR3 contains 17 residues. The CDR3 sequence: CATSDYPSGGALDTQYF. CDR3 nucleotides: TGTGCCACCAGTGATTACCCTAGCGGGGGGGCATTGGATACGCAGTATTTT.

This chain links TRBV14 with TRBJ2-7; unclear D gene. V was clipped by 1 base and J by 6 bases, with 7 bases between them. This CDR3 is built from 12 residues. Germline V CDR1 and CDR2: SGHDN, FVKESK. The CDR3 protein is CASSQGGIEQYF. DNA for the CDR3: TGTGCCAGCAGCCAAGGCGGAATCGAGCAGTACTTC.

The rearrangement links TRBV5-8 to TRBJ1-1, with TRBD1 identical over 10 bases. The CDR3 covers 16 residues. The junction had 14 bases not matched to a gene; V was cut back by 7 bases and J by 5 bases. Germline V CDR1 and CDR2: SGHTS, YDEGEE. The CDR3 protein is CASGGKLGQGRTEAFF. Written as DNA, the CDR3 is TGTGCCAGCGGTGGGAAGCTGGGACAGGGGAGAACTGAAGCTTTCTTT. The complete variable domain, with remaining parts taken from reference TRBV5-8 and TRBJ1-1, reads EAGVTQSPTHLIKTRGQQATLRCSPISGHTSVYWYQQALGLGLQFLLWYDEGEERNRGNFPPRFSGRQFPNYSSELNVNALELEDSALYLCASGGKLGQGRTEAFFGQGTRLTVV.

The gene calls are TRBV7-8 and TRBJ2-1; TRBD1 aligns across 9 bases. CDR1 SGHVS and CDR2 FQNEAQ come from the germline V gene. Trimming removed 6 bases from V and 0 bases from J; junction bases left unmatched: 6. This CDR3 region has 16 residues. The CDR3 loop reads CASRQGALSSYNEQFF. The CDR3 DNA sequence: TGTGCCAGCAGACAGGGGGCCTTGAGCTCCTACAATGAGCAGTTCTTC.

The chain carries TRBV9 and TRBJ2-1; 9 nucleotides agree with TRBD2. The germline V gene has CDR1 SGDLS and CDR2 YYNGEE. Trimming cost V 0 bases and J 9 bases; bases outside gene matches: 10. The CDR3 runs to 16 residues. The CDR3 nucleotides are TGTGCCAGCAGCGTAGACTCCGCGGGGGGGCGGGGTGAGCAGTTCTTC. Encoded protein: CASSVDSAGGRGEQFF.

At least ten counts were recorded for this clone. The V gene is TRBV18, the J gene TRBJ2-6, with D hard to call. The germline V gene encodes CDR1 KGHSH and CDR2 LQKENI. The V end lost 3 bases, the J end lost 0 bases, and 6 bases lay between the germline ends. The CDR3 consists of 15 residues. The CDR3 loop reads CASSPAVSGANVLTF. CDR3 sequence (DNA): TGTGCCAGCTCACCCGCGGTCTCTGGGGCCAACGTCCTGACTTTC.

This clone has a handful of counts. The gene calls are TRBV11-2 and TRBJ2-1, with TRBD1 matching 8 bases. Per the germline V gene, CDR1 is SGHAT and CDR2 is FQNNGV. The V gene end was trimmed by 3 bases and the J gene end by 3 bases; junction bases not matched to a gene: 4. CDR3 size: 15 residues. The CDR3 bases are TGTGCCAGCAGCTTCGACAGGGGAGGCTACAATGAGCAGTTCTTC. Protein: CASSFDRGGYNEQFF. Filled out from reference TRBV11-2 and TRBJ2-1, the complete variable domain reads EAGVAQSPRYKIIEKRQSVAFWCNPISGHATLYWYQQILGQGPKLLIQFQNNGVVDDSQLPKDRFSAERLKGVDSTLKIQPAKLEDSAVYLCASSFDRGGYNEQFFGPGTRLTVL.

The chain is built from TRBV7-9 and TRBJ2-6, with 8 bases lining up with TRBD1. The length of the CDR3 is 16 residues. From germline, CDR1 is SEHNR and CDR2 FQNEAQ (reference sequence). With V trimmed by 4 bases and J by 2 bases, 4 bases remained unmatched. The chain's CDR3 is CASSSRTGPGANVLTF. The DNA of the CDR3 is TGTGCCAGCAGCTCCCGGACAGGGCCTGGGGCCAACGTCCTGACTTTC. The whole variable domain, remainder taken from reference TRBV7-9 and TRBJ2-6, is DTGVSQNPRHKITKRGQNVTFRCDPISEHNRLYWYRQTLGQGPEFLTYFQNEAQLEKSRLLSDRFSAERPKGSFSTLEIQRTEQGDSAMYLCASSSRTGPGANVLTFGAGSRLTVL.

The chain is built from TRBV5-5 and TRBJ2-2; 7 bases map to TRBD2. Germline V CDR1 and CDR2: SGHKS, YYEKEE (reference sequence). There are 16 residues in the CDR3. J lost 4 bases, V lost 0 bases, and 6 bases had no gene match. The CDR3, as DNA: TGTGCCAGCAGCTTGGCTGGGGGAGGGGCCACCGGGGAGCTGTTTTTT. Protein: CASSLAGGGATGELFF.

This chain links TRBV2 with TRBJ1-2, with 8 bases that match TRBD1. CDR3 size: 15 residues. Germline trimming cut 8 bases from V and 3 bases from J; bases unmatched to any gene: 11. Germline assignment: CDR1 SNHLY and CDR2 FYNNEI. The CDR3, as DNA: TGTGCCAGCGTCGACCGGGACAGGAAGGACTATGGCTACACCTTC. This gives the protein CASVDRDRKDYGYTF.

The rearrangement uses TRBV30 and TRBJ2-1, with TRBD1 identical over 8 bases. Germline loops: CDR1 GTSNPN, CDR2 SVGIG (reference sequence). With 0 bases clipped from V and 8 bases from J, the junction kept 3 bases outside the gene matches. The CDR3 sequence is 13 residues long. The CDR3 reads CAWSVQGGDEQFF. The CDR3, as DNA: TGTGCCTGGAGTGTACAGGGGGGCGATGAGCAGTTCTTC.